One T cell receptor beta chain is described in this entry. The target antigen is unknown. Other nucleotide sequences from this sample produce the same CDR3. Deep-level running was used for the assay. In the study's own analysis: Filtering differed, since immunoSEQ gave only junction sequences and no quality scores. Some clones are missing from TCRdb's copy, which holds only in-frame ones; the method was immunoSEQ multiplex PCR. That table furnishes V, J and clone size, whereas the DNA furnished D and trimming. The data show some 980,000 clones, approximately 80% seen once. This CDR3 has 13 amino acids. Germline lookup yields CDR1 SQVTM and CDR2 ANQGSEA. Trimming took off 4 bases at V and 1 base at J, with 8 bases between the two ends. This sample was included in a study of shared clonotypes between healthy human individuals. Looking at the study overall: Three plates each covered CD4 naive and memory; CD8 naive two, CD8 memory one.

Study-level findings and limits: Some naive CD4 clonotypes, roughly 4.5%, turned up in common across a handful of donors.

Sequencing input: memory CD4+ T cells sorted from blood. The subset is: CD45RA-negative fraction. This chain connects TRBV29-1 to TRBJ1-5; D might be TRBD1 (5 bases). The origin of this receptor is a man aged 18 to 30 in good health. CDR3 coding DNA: TGCAGCGTTGGGGGGTCGAGCAATCAGCCCCAGCATTTT. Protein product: CSVGGSSNQPQHF. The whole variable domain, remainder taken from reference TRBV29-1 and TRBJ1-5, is SAVISQKPSRDICQRGTSLTIQCQVDSQVTMMFWYRQQPGQSLTLIATANQGSEATYESGFVIDKFPISRPNLTFSTLTVSNMSPEDSSIYLCSVGGSSNQPQHFGDGTRLSIL.